These 23 T cell receptor beta chains came from one sample sequenced in a study of T cell responses to AZD1222 COVID-19 vaccine. This table comes from immunoSEQ multiplex PCR, and its TCRdb copy is limited to in-frame clones, with some not included. The sample has 190,000 or so clones, roughly 92% seen once. Specimen: peripheral blood, collected 28 days after the second AZD1222 dose. The receptors stem from an adult who received the AZD1222 COVID-19 vaccine.

The chain recombines TRBV28 with TRBJ1-2; D is possibly TRBD1 (6 bases). There are 16 residues in the CDR3. V lost 5 bases, J lost 2 bases, and 18 bases lay in between. The V gene's germline CDR1 is MDHEN and CDR2 SYDVKM. The CDR3 is CASSRAQGRSNYGYTF. CDR3 bases: TGTGCCAGCAGTCGAGCCCAGGGGAGGTCGAACTATGGCTACACCTTC.

The CDR3 here is CASSPGTGGGEQFF. The CDR3 DNA follows: TGCGCCAGCAGCCCGGGGACAGGAGGAGGGGAGCAGTTCTTC. The gene calls are TRBV5-1 and TRBJ2-1; 8 bases are a match to TRBD1. The CDR3 is 14 amino acids. V trimming: 4 bases; J trimming: 10 bases; junction bases outside the gene matches: 10. Germline values: CDR1 SGHRS, CDR2 YFSETQ.

The genes are TRBV5-1 and TRBJ2-1; 8 positions agree with TRBD2. The CDR3 contains 17 residues. The germline V gene has CDR1 SGHRS and CDR2 YFSETQ. J was trimmed by 7 bases and V by 2 bases; bases with no gene match: 14. The CDR3 reads CASSLGDSGALRNEQFF. The CDR3 nucleotides are TGCGCCAGCAGCTTAGGGGATAGCGGGGCCTTAAGGAATGAGCAGTTCTTC. Full variable domain (outside the CDR3, taken from reference TRBV5-1 and TRBJ2-1): KAGVTQTPRYLIKTRGQQVTLSCSPISGHRSVSWYQQTPGQGLQFLFEYFSETQRNKGNFPGRFSGRQFSNSRSEMNVSTLELGDSALYLCASSLGDSGALRNEQFFGPGTRLTVL.

V is TRBV7-2 and J is TRBJ2-2; TRBD2 matches at 10 bases. The CDR3 spans 14 residues. Per the germline V gene, CDR1 is SGHTA and CDR2 is FQGNSA. DNA of the CDR3: TGTGCAACCCGGACTAGCGGGAACACCGGGGAGCTGTTTTTT. Translating it yields CATRTSGNTGELFF.

The V gene is TRBV9, the J gene TRBJ2-5; TRBD1 matches 12 bases. The CDR3 length is 18 residues. Trimming took 5 bases from V and 5 from J; bases not matched to a gene: 16. The germline V gene encodes CDR1 SGDLS and CDR2 YYNGEE. As DNA, the CDR3 is TGTGCCAGCAGATTCCCAGAGGGGGGACAGGGGGCGTGGGAGACCCAGTACTTC. It translates to CASRFPEGGQGAWETQYF.

This clone was seen only once. This chain joins TRBV12-3 or TRBV12-4 and TRBJ1-3, with D possibly being TRBD1 (6 bases). Trimming took 6 bases from V and 2 from J, leaving 8 bases between them. This CDR3 contains 13 residues. CDR3 coding DNA: TGTGCCAGCAGCTACAGGGCTGGAAACACCATATATTTT. Amino acids: CASSYRAGNTIYF.

The gene calls are TRBV3-1 (or the pseudogene TRBV3-2) and TRBJ1-6; the match to TRBD1 covers 7 bases. The CDR3 totals 16 residues. Looked up from germline, CDR1 is LGHDT and CDR2 is YNNKEL (reference sequence). The V segment lost 2 bases and the J segment 7 bases; nucleotides outside the gene matches: 8. This CDR3 reads CASSQRTGDSNSPLHF. The DNA of the CDR3 is TGTGCCAGCAGCCAACGTACAGGGGATTCCAATTCACCCCTCCACTTT.

The rearrangement uses TRBV28 and TRBJ1-1; unclear D gene. Deletions cut 2 bases from V and 0 bases from J, with 7 bases between. Germline V lookup: CDR1 MDHEN, CDR2 SYDVKM. The CDR3 consists of 14 residues. The chain's CDR3 is CASSLAGMNTEAFF. The CDR3 DNA is TGTGCCAGCAGTTTAGCGGGGATGAACACTGAAGCTTTCTTT.

This chain joins TRBV5-5 and TRBJ2-7; possibly TRBD1 for D (6 bases). This CDR3 contains 15 residues. Trimming shortened V by 1 base and J by 2 bases, and 13 bases separated the two germline ends. CDR1 is SGHKS and CDR2 is YYEKEE in the germline V gene (reference sequence). The chain's CDR3 is CASSLLDRPTYEQYF. The CDR3 region has the DNA TGTGCCAGCAGCTTGTTGGACAGACCTACCTACGAGCAGTACTTC.

The rearrangement uses TRBV7-8 and TRBJ2-1; no clear D. CDR1 SGHVS and CDR2 FQNEAQ come from the germline V gene. CDR3 length: 12 residues. The V end was cut by 5 bases, the J end by 9 bases, with 11 bases between. CDR3 DNA sequence: TGTGCCAGCAGCGCGGAATTTAGTGAGCAGTTCTTC. It encodes CASSAEFSEQFF.

This clone was recorded only once. This chain links TRBV7-8 with TRBJ2-7, with D unclear. Trimming stripped 4 bases from V and 6 bases from J, with 7 bases between. The V gene's germline CDR1 is SGHVS and CDR2 FQNEAQ. CDR3 length: 11 residues. This CDR3 is CASSSSGEQYF. The CDR3 DNA is TGTGCCAGCAGCTCCTCCGGCGAGCAGTACTTC. Full variable domain (remainder filled in from reference TRBV7-8 and TRBJ2-7): GAGVSQSPRYKVAKRGQDVALRCDPISGHVSLFWYQQALGQGPEFLTYFQNEAQLDKSGLPSDRFFAERPEGSVSTLKIQRTQQEDSAVYLCASSSSGEQYFGPGTRLTVT.

The rearrangement joins TRBV6-1 to TRBJ2-1; no firm D call. The ends were cut back, 0 bases at V and 6 bases at J, with 9 bases in the middle. The CDR3 is made up of 14 amino acids. Germline V lookup: CDR1 MNHNS, CDR2 SASEGT. This chain's CDR3 is CASSEASFSNEQFF. For the CDR3, the DNA is TGTGCCAGCAGTGAAGCTTCCTTTAGCAATGAGCAGTTCTTC.

The rearrangement uses TRBV10-3 and TRBJ2-7; D possibly uses TRBD1 or TRBD2 (6 bases each). The CDR3 runs 13 residues. The germline gives CDR1 ENHRY, CDR2 SYGVKD. V lost 10 bases to trimming and J lost 3 bases, with 16 bases between them. In DNA form, the CDR3 reads TGTGCCAGCCGCGGGACATTTGTCTACGAGCAGTACTTC. Translating gives CASRGTFVYEQYF.

The J gene is TRBJ1-1, the V gene TRBV5-6; possible D gene TRBD1, 5 bases. The germline V gene encodes CDR1 SGHDT and CDR2 YYEEEE. V lost 1 base to trimming and J lost 0 bases, with 10 bases between them. The CDR3 covers 15 residues. CDR3 DNA: TGTGCCAGCAGCTTGCTCGGGACGTTGAACACTGAAGCTTTCTTT. Its translation is CASSLLGTLNTEAFF. The variable domain in full, completed from reference TRBV5-6 and TRBJ1-1, reads DAGVTQSPTHLIKTRGQQVTLRCSPKSGHDTVSWYQQALGQGPQFIFQYYEEEERQRGNFPDRFSGHQFPNYSSELNVNALLLGDSALYLCASSLLGTLNTEAFFGQGTRLTVV.

This chain uses TRBV20-1 with TRBJ1-4, with TRBD1 matching 7 bases. With 3 bases clipped from V and 7 bases from J, the junction kept 5 bases outside the gene matches. The germline V gene has CDR1 DFQATT and CDR2 SNEGSKA (reference sequence). The CDR3 is made up of 13 amino acids. The CDR3 DNA follows: TGCAGTGCTAGTGAGGGGGCGACTGAAAAACTGTTTTTT. This gives the protein CSASEGATEKLFF.

The genes are TRBV6-5 and TRBJ1-1; D is unclear. This CDR3 comprises 16 residues. V lost 0 bases to trimming and J lost 1 base, with 12 bases between them. Germline CDR1 MNHEY, CDR2 SVGAGI. CDR3 coding DNA: TGTGCCAGCAGTTACTCGCTTTTGTCCAGGAACACTGAAGCTTTCTTT. Translating it yields CASSYSLLSRNTEAFF.

The chain employs TRBV7-9 and TRBJ2-2; D not certain. Germline values: CDR1 SEHNR, CDR2 FQNEAQ (reference sequence). V was clipped by 5 bases and J by 4 bases, with 5 bases between them. The CDR3 contains 12 residues. The CDR3 DNA reads as TGTGCCAGCAGCCAACCCACCGGGGAGCTGTTTTTT. Translation gives CASSQPTGELFF.

The chain links TRBV7-2 to TRBJ2-7; 12 bases agree with TRBD2. From germline, CDR1 is SGHTA and CDR2 FQGNSA. The trim removed 4 bases at V and 2 bases at J, leaving 6 bases unmatched. CDR3 length equals 16 residues. The CDR3 DNA sequence: TGTGCCAGCAGCTCAGGACTAGCGGGAAACGCCTACGAGCAGTACTTC. Translation gives CASSSGLAGNAYEQYF.

The rearrangement joins TRBV5-1 to TRBJ2-3; D perhaps matches TRBD1 (7 bases). Looked up from germline, CDR1 is SGHRS and CDR2 is YFSETQ. CDR3 size: 14 residues. V was pared by 4 bases and J by 4 bases, with 13 bases between. Here the CDR3 DNA reads TGCGCCAGCAGCAGCTCAGGGGGGTCAGATACGCAGTATTTT. This gives the protein CASSSSGGSDTQYF.

The chain joins TRBV5-8 to TRBJ1-4; D not resolved. CDR1 and CDR2 from the germline V gene are SGHTS and YDEGEE. This CDR3 is 12 amino acids long. Trimming took 4 bases from V and 7 from J, leaving 8 bases between them. The chain's CDR3 is CASSLLSEKLFF. The DNA of the CDR3 is TGTGCCAGCAGCCTCCTCTCTGAAAAACTGTTTTTT.

The chain recombines TRBV9 with TRBJ2-5; either TRBD1 or TRBD2 may fit D (7 bases each). Trimming pared 4 bases from V and 6 bases from J, leaving 16 bases between. The germline V gene has CDR1 SGDLS and CDR2 YYNGEE. CDR3 size: 14 residues. As DNA, the CDR3 is TGTGCCAGCAGCTCAGGGGGGGCGGGAAAGACCCAGTACTTC. This sequence encodes CASSSGGAGKTQYF. Complete variable domain (other parts from reference TRBV9 and TRBJ2-5): DSGVTQTPKHLITATGQRVTLRCSPRSGDLSVYWYQQSLDQGLQFLIQYYNGEERAKGNILERFSAQQFPDLHSELNLSSLELGDSALYFCASSSGGAGKTQYFGPGTRLLVL.

The chain recombines TRBV24-1 with TRBJ2-5; the D is unclear. CDR1 KGHDR and CDR2 SFDVKD come from the germline V gene. V was clipped by 4 bases and J by 4 bases, with 12 bases between them. The CDR3 is 14 residues long. The CDR3 is CATSDATGSETQYF. CDR3 nucleotides: TGTGCCACCAGTGACGCGACTGGCTCAGAGACCCAGTACTTC.

The chain is built from TRBV7-8 and TRBJ1-3; D is unresolved. This CDR3 has 16 residues. The V end was cut by 1 base, the J end by 4 bases, with 14 bases between. Germline V gene lookup returns CDR1 SGHVS and CDR2 FQNEAQ. Here the CDR3 DNA reads TGTGCCAGCAGCTTAGTTTTAGGCGCAGGAGGAAACACCATATATTTT. It codes for CASSLVLGAGGNTIYF.